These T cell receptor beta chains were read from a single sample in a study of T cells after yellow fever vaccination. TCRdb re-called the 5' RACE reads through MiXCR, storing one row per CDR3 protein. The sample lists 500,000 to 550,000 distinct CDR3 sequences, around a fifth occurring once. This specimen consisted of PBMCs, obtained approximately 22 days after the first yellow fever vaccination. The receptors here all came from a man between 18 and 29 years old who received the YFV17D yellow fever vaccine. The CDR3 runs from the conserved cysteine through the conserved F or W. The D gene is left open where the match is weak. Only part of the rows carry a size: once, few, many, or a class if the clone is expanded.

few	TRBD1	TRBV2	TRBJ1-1	TGTGCCAGCATTGGGGAGGACAGGGTGAACACTGAAGCTTTCTTT	CASIGEDRVNTEAFF
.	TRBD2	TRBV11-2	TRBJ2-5	TGTGCCAGCAGCTTTGCGGGGGGGCAGCGGCAAGAGACCCAGTACTTC	CASSFAGGQRQETQYF
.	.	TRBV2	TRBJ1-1	TGTGCCAGCAGTGAAAGGGAAGGCACTGAAGCTTTCTTT	CASSEREGTEAFF
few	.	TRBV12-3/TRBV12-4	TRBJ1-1	TGTGCCAGCATGGGGGGTGCAATGAACACTGAAGCTTTCTTT	CASMGGAMNTEAFF
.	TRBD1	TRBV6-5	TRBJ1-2	TGTGCCAGCAGTTACGTTGGGACAGGGAGCAATGGCTACACCTTC	CASSYVGTGSNGYTF
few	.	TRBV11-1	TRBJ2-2	TGTGCCAGCAGCCAAAGAACAGCTCTCCAGACCGGGGAGCTGTTTTTT	CASSQRTALQTGELFF
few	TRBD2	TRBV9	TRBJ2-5	TGTGCCAGCAGCGCCGGGACTAGAGACTTGGCTACGGGGGAGACCCAGTACTTC	CASSAGTRDLATGETQYF
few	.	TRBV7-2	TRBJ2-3	TGTGCCAGCAGCTTAGAGAGGGGGTCAATCACAGATACGCAGTATTTT	CASSLERGSITDTQYF
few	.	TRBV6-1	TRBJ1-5	TGTGCCAGCAGCGGACGGTATAGCAATCAGCCCCAGCATTTT	CASSGRYSNQPQHF
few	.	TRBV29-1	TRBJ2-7	TGCAGCGTTGAAGATAGTCGGGGACCCTACGAGCAGTACTTC	CSVEDSRGPYEQYF
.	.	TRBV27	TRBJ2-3	TGTGCCAGCAGCTTAGGGGTGACGCAGTATTTT	CASSLGVTQYF
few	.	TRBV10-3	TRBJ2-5	TGTGCCATCAGACCGGGACTCCAAGAGACCCAGTACTTC	CAIRPGLQETQYF
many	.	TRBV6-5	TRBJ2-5	TGTGCCAGCGTACTTGGTCAGGGGAACGGTCAAGAGACCCAGTACTTC	CASVLGQGNGQETQYF
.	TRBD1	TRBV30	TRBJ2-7	TGTGCCTGGACCCCGGGACAGCTCTCCTACGAGCAGTACTTC	CAWTPGQLSYEQYF
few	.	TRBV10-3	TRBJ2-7	TGTGCCATCAGCGGGGCACTGACGAGCTTCTACGAGCAGTACTTC	CAISGALTSFYEQYF
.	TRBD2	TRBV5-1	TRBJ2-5	TGCGCCAGCAGCTTGCTTCCGGGGGGAGGTGAGACCCAGTACTTC	CASSLLPGGGETQYF
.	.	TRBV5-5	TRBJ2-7	TGTGCCAGCAGCTGGGGGGGGCCAGGGAACTCCTACGAGCAGTACTTC	CASSWGGPGNSYEQYF
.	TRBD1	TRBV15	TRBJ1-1	TGTGCCACCAGCAGGACAGGGATCACTGAAGCTTTCTTT	CATSRTGITEAFF
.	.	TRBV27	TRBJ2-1	TGTGCCAGCAGTCTCCGCCTCCACGGGACGGTACGCAATGAGCAGTTCTTC	CASSLRLHGTVRNEQFF
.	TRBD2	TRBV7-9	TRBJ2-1	TGTGCCAGCAGCTTCCTGACTAGCGGGGGCGGTGAGCAGTTCTTC	CASSFLTSGGGEQFF
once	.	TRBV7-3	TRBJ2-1	TGTGCCAGCAGCTTAACGGGAGGTCGTGGAGATGAGCAGTTCTTC	CASSLTGGRGDEQFF
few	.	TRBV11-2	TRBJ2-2	TGTGCCAGCAGCGTTCGACCACTCCAGATGGGCGGTTATACCGGGGAGCTGTTTTTT	CASSVRPLQMGGYTGELFF
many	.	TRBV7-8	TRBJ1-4	TGTGCCAGCAGCTCGAGGAGCATTGGAGAAAAACTGTTTTTT	CASSSRSIGEKLFF
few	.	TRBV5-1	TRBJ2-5	TGCGCCAGCAGCTTGCGAGGGGGTCCGGAGACCCAGTACTTC	CASSLRGGPETQYF
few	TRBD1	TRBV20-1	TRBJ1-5	TGCAGTGCTAGCCGGCAGGGGGAGGGCAATCAGCCCCAGCATTTT	CSASRQGEGNQPQHF
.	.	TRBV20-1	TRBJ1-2	TGCAGTGCTAGAGGGAATAACTATGGCTACACCTTC	CSARGNNYGYTF
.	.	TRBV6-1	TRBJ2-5	TGTGCCAGCAGTATTAACAGGGTGTTTACGGAGACCCAGTACTTC	CASSINRVFTETQYF
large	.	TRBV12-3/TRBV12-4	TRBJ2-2	TGTGCCAGCACACACCTTCGGAACATCAACACCGGGGAGCTGTTTTTT	CASTHLRNINTGELFF
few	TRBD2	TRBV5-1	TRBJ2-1	TGCGCCAGCAGCTTGGACCGCGGGGGGGCCTACAATGAGCAGTTCTTC	CASSLDRGGAYNEQFF
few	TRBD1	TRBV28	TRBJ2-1	TGTGCCAGCAGGTCCCGAGGGACAGGGTATAATGAGCAGTTCTTC	CASRSRGTGYNEQFF
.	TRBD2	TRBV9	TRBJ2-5	TGTGCCAGCAGCTCAATTGGGGGGGGAGGAGAGACCCAGTACTTC	CASSSIGGGGETQYF
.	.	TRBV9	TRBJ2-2	TGTGCCAGCAGCGTGCGGACAGACAACACCGGGGAGCTGTTTTTT	CASSVRTDNTGELFF
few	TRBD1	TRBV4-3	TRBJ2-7	TGCGCCAGCAGCCAAGAGACCCCGGGACAGGGGCGGTACGAGCAGTACTTC	CASSQETPGQGRYEQYF
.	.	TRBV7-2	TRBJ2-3	TGTGCCAGCAGCCAAGCCGCGACTTCTTTCACAGATACGCAGTATTTT	CASSQAATSFTDTQYF
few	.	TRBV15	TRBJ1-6	TGTGCCACCAGTGACGGCTACCTCTCCTATAATTCACCCCTCCACTTT	CATSDGYLSYNSPLHF
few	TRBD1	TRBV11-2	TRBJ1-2	TGTGCCAGCAGCTTGGGACAGAGGTTATATGGCTACACCTTC	CASSLGQRLYGYTF
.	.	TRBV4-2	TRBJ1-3	TGTGCCAGCAGCCAAGATGGCCGGCGTGGAAACACCATATATTTT	CASSQDGRRGNTIYF
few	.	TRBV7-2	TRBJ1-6	TGTGCCAGCAGCTTAGCGCGGCAGGGTCTGGGTTCACCCCTCCACTTT	CASSLARQGLGSPLHF
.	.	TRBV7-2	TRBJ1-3	TGTGCCAGCAGACCCGACAGTCAAGTATCTGGAAACACCATATATTTT	CASRPDSQVSGNTIYF
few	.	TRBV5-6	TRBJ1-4	TGTGCCAGCAGCTGGGGGGTGGCGACTAATGAAAAACTGTTTTTT	CASSWGVATNEKLFF
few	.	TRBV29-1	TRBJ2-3	TGCAGCGTGGGGCACGGCACAGATACGCAGTATTTT	CSVGHGTDTQYF
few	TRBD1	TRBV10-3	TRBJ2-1	TGTGCCATCAGTGACACAGGGGGTATAAGGAATGAGCAGTTCTTC	CAISDTGGIRNEQFF
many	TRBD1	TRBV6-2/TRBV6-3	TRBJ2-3	TGTGCCAGCAGCCCCGGACAGGGCCCCACAGATACGCAGTATTTT	CASSPGQGPTDTQYF
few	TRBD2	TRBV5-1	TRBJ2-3	TGCGCCAGCAGCGCGGGACTAGCGGACCCAGATACGCAGTATTTT	CASSAGLADPDTQYF
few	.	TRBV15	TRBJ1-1	TGTGCCACGATCGACATGGGTGAAGCTTTCTTT	CATIDMGEAFF
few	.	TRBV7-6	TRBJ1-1	TGTGCCAGCCGATCGGGACAGAACACTGAAGCTTTCTTT	CASRSGQNTEAFF
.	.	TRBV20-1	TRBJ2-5	TGCAGTGCTAGAACGTTCGGCGAGACCCAGTACTTC	CSARTFGETQYF